The text below deals with one T cell receptor (beta chain). These data come from a study of blood T cell repertoires in COVID-19. Study-level background: The United States, Italy and Spain supplied acute and convalescent COVID-19 samples.

Original data processing: Amplified reference gene primers provided the basis for estimating nucleated cell counts. Libraries were prepared by immunoSEQ multiplex PCR; TCRdb keeps only in-frame clonotypes and omits some of them. The V and J calls and clone size are taken from that table; D and trimming were inferred from the DNA. The sample shows under 200,000 clones, about 88% of them seen only once. After removal of 1 base from V and 7 bases from J, the junction contained 6 bases not matched to a gene. Germline V gene lookup returns CDR1 LNHNV and CDR2 YYDKDF (reference sequence). The length of the CDR3 is 15 residues.

V gene TRBV15 combines with J gene TRBJ2-3, with 9 positions matching TRBD1. The clonotype originates from a man between 18 and 35 years old with active or convalescent COVID-19. Source material: peripheral blood. CDR3: CATSRAGQGRHTQYF. The CDR3 coding sequence is TGTGCCACCAGCAGAGCGGGACAGGGTAGACATACGCAGTATTTT.